This T cell receptor (beta chain) derives from a study of blood T cell repertoires in COVID-19. The CDR3 consists of 14 residues. Germline V CDR1 and CDR2: LNHNV, YYDKDF (reference sequence). Trimming pared 0 bases from V and 7 bases from J, leaving 9 bases between. Produced via immunoSEQ multiplex PCR; TCRdb's table is partial and in-frame only. The sample has around 200,000 clones; roughly 86% are singletons. Source material: peripheral blood. The J gene is TRBJ1-4, the V gene TRBV15, with D uncertain. This TCR was recovered from a woman of 80 years or more in a cohort sampled during active or convalescent COVID-19. The CDR3 DNA sequence: TGTGCCACCAGCAGAGATACCCGGGGTGAAAAACTGTTTTTT. Protein sequence: CATSRDTRGEKLFF.